This T cell receptor (beta chain) was recorded in a study of blood T cell repertoires in COVID-19. About the study: There were acute and convalescent COVID-19 samples, and they came from the United States, Italy and Spain. From T cells, B-cell-depleted T cells, or PBMCs came the material, which was cDNA or gDNA.

Enrolled through a virtual design, the participants were between 18 and 89 years of age and came from some 25 US areas. Participants were placed into cohorts based on the clinical history they reported. This clone was recorded only once. This sample also contains other DNA sequences that code for the same CDR3. The germline V gene has CDR1 GTSNPN and CDR2 SVGIG (reference sequence). This CDR3 has 13 amino acids. Trimming pared 0 bases from V and 2 bases from J, leaving 5 bases between. TCRdb's copy holds only in-frame clones and misses some; the assay was immunoSEQ multiplex PCR. This sample has around 390,000 clones; around nine tenths occur once, and the top ten carry 10%.

The chain has TRBV30 and TRBJ1-5, with D unresolved. The origin of this receptor is a woman between 45 and 65 years old who had recovered from COVID-19. Sequenced sample: PBMCs or T cells enriched from blood (not recorded which). The CDR3 DNA reads TGTGCCTGGAGTGTGCGGGGCAATCAGCCCCAGCATTTT. This sequence encodes CAWSVRGNQPQHF.